The TCR beta chain under discussion was sequenced for a study of PD-1 blockade in classical Hodgkin lymphoma. Whole-study results and caveats: Exclusion was applied to patients who started nivolumab under 1 year after ASCT. Complete responders possessed baseline diversity comparable to newly diagnosed patients.

Time point: cycle 4 day 1 (C4D1), after about 6 weeks of nivolumab. Every patient relapsed after autologous stem cell transplantation, and brentuximab vedotin exposure varied. Relapsed/refractory classical Hodgkin lymphoma patients had complete, partial or progressive responses. In regard to this clone: What it binds is unknown.

The CDR3 is 17 residues long. CDR1 and CDR2 (germline): WNHNN, SYGVQD (reference sequence). After removal of 3 bases from V and 2 bases from J, the junction contained 7 bases not matched to a gene. The table came from immunoSEQ multiplex PCR; TCRdb's copy has only in-frame clones and leaves some out. The sample includes 40,000 to 45,000 clones, approximately 71% of them seen just once. Specimen: peripheral blood mononuclear cells (PBMCs), collected before the fourth cycle of nivolumab. V and J are TRBV10-1 and TRBJ2-1; the match to TRBD1 covers 10 bases. The TCR originated in a human donor with classical Hodgkin lymphoma. The chain's CDR3 is CASSDLKTGGAYNEQFF. In DNA form, the CDR3 reads TGCGCCAGCAGTGACTTAAAGACAGGGGGCGCCTACAATGAGCAGTTCTTC.